This T cell receptor (beta chain) came from a study of Ad26.COV2.S vaccination and SARS-CoV-2 variants (dated by TCRdb to 2020 to 2023). As for the study more broadly: Donors in the vaccine arm were drawn from COV1001, a multicentre, randomized, double-blind, placebo-controlled phase I-IIa trial testing Ad26.COV2.S in healthy adults. Investigators remained blinded to trial group allocation during experiments and outcome assessment. Dosing of Ad26.COV2.S was intramuscular, at either 5x10^10 or 1x10^11 viral particles, delivered as one shot or as two shots spaced 56 days apart. Trial participants were randomized into five groups of five: low-dose or high-dose Ad26.COV2.S given once or twice, or placebo on both occasions. TCRbeta repertoire sequencing served as the tool for gauging how specific and how broad the SARS-CoV-2-reactive T cell receptors were following Ad26.COV2.S vaccination. The TCR-sequenced set comprised approximately 32 samples: approximately 19 Ad26.COV2.S vaccine recipients, 5 placebo recipients and 8 SARS-CoV-2 convalescent individuals.

This specimen's treatment or condition label, per the study, means: roughly 19 received Ad26.COV2.S at low or high dose, single or two shots; several received placebo; per-sample allocation not given. Repertoires of vaccine and placebo recipients were sequenced from samples taken on day 63 after the first injection. Between 29 July and 7 August 2020, Cohort 1b enrolled about 27 adults aged 18-55 years at one site in Boston, USA. Ad26.COV2.S was a replication-incompetent adenovirus type 26 vector that expressed a prefusion-stabilized SARS-CoV-2 spike protein derived from the original Wuhan strain. Comment on this clone: Its antigen is not yet known. No base qualities exist here, and no much larger clone lies one base off it.

The CDR3 covers 13 residues, taking in both the cysteine and the phenylalanine. CDR3 DNA only is kept here, 39 bases in frame from base 1. CDR1 and CDR2 were assigned from the germline V gene as KGHSH and LQKENI. The germline V end is reduced by 7 bases and the J end by 6 bases; junction bases left unmatched: 7. The immunoSEQ Assay was used to sequence TCRbeta CDR3 regions. After extraction, genomic DNA underwent amplification by bias-controlled multiplex PCR, followed by high-throughput sequencing. Under the source paper's analysis protocol: To quantify the absolute abundance of every unique TCRbeta CDR3 region, sequences were collapsed and filtered. Usable DNA was measured by amplifying reference genes present in all nucleated cells, and TCRbeta template counts were normalized to that usable DNA to estimate T cell fraction. Repertoire TCRs were annotated as SARS-CoV-2-specific by exact matching of V gene, CDR3 amino acid sequence and J gene to a known reactive TCR set. The reference SARS-CoV-2 TCR set was obtained from MIRA and was filtered for enrichment in COVID-19-positive ImmuneCODE repertoires, whereby public or cross-reactive TCRs were removed. Drawing on the MIRA antigens, annotated TCRs were analysed further at the level of specific ORF or position within ORF. Breadth was defined as annotated unique rearrangements over total unique productive rearrangements; depth was the summed frequency of those rearrangements. Two-sided Wilcoxon rank-sum tests were used to compare TCR breadth between groups. TCRdb took this table from immuneACCESS and kept in-frame rearrangements with V and J called. Such tables lack part of the clones; where checked against another copy, unresolved V genes explain under half of the gap, and the rest is unexplained. The V and J calls and clone size were taken over from that table, and D and trimming were inferred from the DNA. This sample is represented by hundreds of thousands of clones; about 85% of them were singletons. Around 6.1% of the sample is held by the ten biggest clonotypes.

Overall study outcomes, separate from this receptor: Higher spike-specific TCR breadth was observed in Ad26.COV2.S recipients than in placebo recipients (P = 0.0014). Non-spike TCR breadth was comparable between vaccine and placebo recipients, consistent with the vaccine containing only spike. The study was not powered for comparison of responses between vaccine doses or regimens. According to the authors, total T cell responses may have been underestimated by the TCR breadth and depth analyses. Substantial breadth of spike-specific CD8+ and CD4+ T cell responses was reported after vaccination.

In this chain, TRBV18 is recombined with TRBJ1-1, and 8 bases in between align with TRBD1. The TCR was taken from a person aged 18 to 59 who received the Ad26.COV2.S COVID-19 vaccine or a placebo. The starting material was peripheral blood, obtained in a trial of Ad26.COV2.S vaccine versus placebo. The sequenced DNA: TGTGCCAGCTTACCGGACAGGGCCGCTGAAGCTTTCTTT. It codes for CASLPDRAAEAFF. The CDR3 plus the reference TRBV18 and TRBJ1-1 genes for the other parts give the full variable domain: NAGVMQNPRHLVRRRGQEARLRCSPMKGHSHVYWYRQLPEEGLKFMVYLQKENIIDESGMPKERFSAEFPKEGPSILRIQQVVRGDSAAYFCASLPDRAAEAFFGQGTRLTVV.